The TCR beta chain described here comes from a study of shared clonotypes between healthy human individuals. Study information: Researchers assigned three CD4 naive, three CD4 memory, two CD8 naive and one CD8 memory plate to each donor.

Deletions cut 3 bases from V and 7 bases from J, with 12 bases between. Germline V lookup: CDR1 LNHDA, CDR2 SQIVND (reference sequence). CDR3 length: 13 residues. In the sorted-subset replicate PCRs, 200 ng DNA, 25,000 to 30,000 T cell genomes, was used. Authors' methods: ImmunoSEQ supplied junction-only sequences lacking quality scores, so filtering was different. The method was immunoSEQ multiplex PCR; TCRdb's version includes in-frame clones alone and lacks a portion of them. The V and J calls and clone size are taken from that table; D and trimming were inferred from the DNA. This table has fewer than 2.5 million clones, 80% to 95% appearing once.

Sequenced input: naive CD4+ T cells from PBMCs. Subset described: CD45RA+ positively selected. This sequence was found in a man between 18 and 29 years old in good health. Some clones in this sample may be carry-over from other donors' samples. The chain uses TRBV19 and TRBJ1-2, with a weak D call TRBD1 (5 bases). The CDR3 region is CASSIAGRGGYTF. CDR3 bases: TGTGCCAGTAGTATCGCAGGGCGGGGTGGCTACACCTTC.